Listed here are 17 T cell receptor beta chains from one sample, sequenced in a study of blood T cells in healthy people across ages. With a J-beta primer mix and a sample-barcoded 5' primer, a second PCR ran about 7 to 12 cycles. TCRdb reprocessed the 5' RACE reads via MiXCR and lists one record per CDR3 protein. The sample has approximately 2,000,000 distinct CDR3 sequences, 39% seen once. The sequenced material came from blood. Source of these receptors: a human donor in good health.

In its sample, this clonotype was seen once. The chain combines TRBV14 with TRBJ2-7; unclear D gene. Germline V gene lookup returns CDR1 SGHDN and CDR2 FVKESK. The CDR3 has 15 residues. V lost 4 bases and J 0 bases, leaving 13 bases between the germline ends. CDR3 nucleotide sequence: TGTGCCAGCAGCCCACCGGGCTGGGGCTCCTACGAGCAGTACTTC. The encoded protein is CASSPPGWGSYEQYF.

V is TRBV6-2 or TRBV6-3 and J is TRBJ2-5; 11 nucleotides match TRBD2. This CDR3 is built from 13 residues. Looked up from germline, CDR1 is MNHEY and CDR2 is SVGEGT. V dropped 6 bases and J dropped 13; count of bases not matched to a gene: 10. CDR3 bases: TGTGCCAGCAGCCGATCGACTAGCGGGGTGGCGTACTTC. It encodes CASSRSTSGVAYF.

The V call is TRBV6-5, the J call TRBJ2-4, with a tentative D call TRBD1 (6 bases). Trimming left V 6 bases short and J 13 bases short, with 22 bases between. The CDR3 consists of 14 residues. CDR1 is MNHEY and CDR2 is SVGAGI in the germline V gene. CDR3: CASRQGFSFDEQYF. Here the CDR3 DNA reads TGTGCCAGCAGACAGGGATTTTCGTTCGATGAGCAGTACTTC.

V is TRBV20-1 and J is TRBJ2-1; 9 bases line up with TRBD2. Trimming took 0 bases from V and 0 from J; bases not matched to a gene: 15. This CDR3 spans 20 amino acids. The germline CDR1 and CDR2 sequences are DFQATT and SNEGSKA (reference sequence). CDR3: CSARDPLFSSGGTSYNEQFF. DNA for the CDR3: TGCAGTGCTAGAGATCCCCTGTTTAGTAGCGGGGGCACCTCCTACAATGAGCAGTTCTTC.

The sample holds a few counts of this clonotype. The rearrangement uses TRBV12-3 or TRBV12-4 and TRBJ2-3, with a possible D match to TRBD1 (5 bases). This CDR3 is 13 amino acids long. The V gene lost 7 bases and the J gene lost 1 base, with 9 bases spanning the gap. Here the CDR3 reads CASTPTGTDTQYF. The CDR3 DNA is TGTGCCAGCACCCCGACAGGCACAGATACGCAGTATTTT.

J is TRBJ1-5 and V is TRBV6-2 or TRBV6-3, with D perhaps TRBD1 (5 bases). The CDR3 covers 16 residues. The germline V gene has CDR1 MNHEY and CDR2 SVGEGT. Deletions cut 2 bases from V and 3 bases from J, with 14 bases between. The CDR3 DNA sequence: TGTGCCAGCAGTTACCCTGGAGCGGGGGACAATCAGCCCCAGCATTTT. Amino acids: CASSYPGAGDNQPQHF.

CDR3 nucleotides: TGTGCCAGCAGCACCGGGACGGCGTATAGCAATCAGCCCCAGCATTTT. Translating it yields CASSTGTAYSNQPQHF. The genes are TRBV6-6 and TRBJ1-5; perhaps TRBD1 as D (5 bases). The germline V gene has CDR1 MNHNY and CDR2 SVGAGI (reference sequence). The CDR3 runs 16 residues. V was trimmed by 6 bases and J by 0 bases, leaving 15 bases between them.

The chain couples TRBV7-2 to TRBJ2-2, with a tentative D call TRBD1 (6 bases). Per the germline V gene, CDR1 is SGHTA and CDR2 is FQGNSA. Trimming removed 5 bases from V and 0 bases from J, with 13 bases in between. The CDR3 runs to 16 residues. The CDR3 DNA follows: TGTGCCAGCAGCCGCGATCAGGGGTCGAACACCGGGGAGCTGTTTTTT. Translation gives CASSRDQGSNTGELFF.

This chain links TRBV4-3 with TRBJ2-1; D is ambiguous. CDR1 is LGHNA, CDR2 YSLEER, per germline. Trimming cost V 0 bases and J 6 bases, with 15 bases left between them. The CDR3 spans 16 residues. The CDR3 region is CASSQDKGPPGNEQFF. The DNA for the CDR3 is TGCGCCAGCAGCCAAGACAAAGGGCCTCCGGGCAATGAGCAGTTCTTC.

The chain is built from TRBV27 and TRBJ2-7, with TRBD2 matching over 10 bases. Per germline, CDR1 MNHEY and CDR2 SMNVEV (reference sequence). The V segment lost 6 bases and the J segment 1 base; nucleotides outside the gene matches: 3. The CDR3 sequence is 14 residues long. The CDR3 nucleotides are TGTGCCAGCAGGACGACTAGCGGGTCCTACGAGCAGTACTTC. It is translated as CASRTTSGSYEQYF.

With regard to this clonotype: Its ends do not fully match the called genes, so a read error is possible. The chain joins TRBV6-5 to TRBJ1-2, with D perhaps TRBD1 (5 bases). Germline CDR1 and CDR2: MNHEY and SVGAGI. The CDR3 totals 15 residues. CDR3 DNA: TGTGCCAGCAGTCAACAGGTTTCCCCCCCCTATCGCTACACCTTC. Amino acid sequence: CASSQQVSPPYRYTF.

CDR3 protein: CASSLTVGTEQFF. CDR3 nucleotide sequence: TGTGCCAGCAGCTTAACAGTCGGGACCGAGCAGTTCTTC. This sequence joins TRBV7-3 and TRBJ2-1; the D gene could be TRBD1 or TRBD2 (5 bases each). The CDR3 spans 13 residues. V was shortened by 0 bases and J by 10 bases, with 10 bases between the two germline ends. CDR1 is SGHTA and CDR2 is FQGTGA in the germline V gene. Full variable domain (rest looked up from reference TRBV7-3 and TRBJ2-1): GAGVSQTPSNKVTEKGKYVELRCDPISGHTALYWYRQSLGQGPEFLIYFQGTGAADDSGLPNDRFFAVRPEGSVSTLKIQRTERGDSAVYLCASSLTVGTEQFFGPGTRLTVL.

In regard to this clonotype: The CDR3 end shows no conserved phenylalanine or tryptophan, and so a read error is likely. This chain links TRBV7-2 with TRBJ2-5; D is unresolved. The V and J ends lost 5 bases and 4 bases respectively, with 8 bases between them. The CDR3 is 12 residues long. Germline-derived CDR1 and CDR2 are SGHTA and FQGNSA. This chain's CDR3 is CASSPPGETQYL. CDR3 sequence (DNA): TGTGCCAGCAGCCCGCCGGGAGAGACCCAGTACTTA.

This clonotype appeared a single time. This chain joins TRBV19 and TRBJ1-2, with no clear D. The germline V gene encodes CDR1 LNHDA and CDR2 SQIVND (reference sequence). Between the trimmed V and J ends, which lost 5 bases and 8 bases, there was a span of 18 bases. This CDR3 region has 14 residues. CDR3 sequence reads: CASSLEGRLRGYTF. The CDR3 DNA is TGTGCCAGTAGTTTGGAGGGCAGGTTACGGGGCTACACCTTC.

The V call is TRBV6-2 or TRBV6-3, the J call TRBJ2-6, with D perhaps matching TRBD2 (5 bases). The CDR3 runs to 16 residues. From germline, CDR1 is MNHEY and CDR2 SVGEGT. V lost 2 bases, J lost 1 base, and 9 bases lay in between. The CDR3 nucleotides are TGTGCCAGCAGTTACCCCCGGGGATCTGGGGCCAACGTCCTGACTTTC. This sequence encodes CASSYPRGSGANVLTF.

The table lists this clonotype with a few counts. The rearrangement joins TRBV7-9 to TRBJ1-1; D call uncertain. Per the germline V gene, CDR1 is SEHNR and CDR2 is FQNEAQ (reference sequence). Trimming left V 5 bases short and J 5 bases short, with 12 bases between. The CDR3 consists of 13 residues. CDR3 DNA sequence: TGTGCCAGCAGCCCCGCAGGTAAAACTGAAGCTTTCTTT. Translating it yields CASSPAGKTEAFF. Complete variable domain (other parts from reference TRBV7-9 and TRBJ1-1): DTGVSQNPRHKITKRGQNVTFRCDPISEHNRLYWYRQTLGQGPEFLTYFQNEAQLEKSRLLSDRFSAERPKGSFSTLEIQRTEQGDSAMYLCASSPAGKTEAFFGQGTRLTVV.

This clonotype was detected many times. This chain links TRBV20-1 with TRBJ2-1, with 8 nucleotides matching TRBD1. After removal of 5 bases from V and 4 bases from J, the junction contained 4 bases not matched to a gene. The CDR3 is 13 residues long. The germline V gene encodes CDR1 DFQATT and CDR2 SNEGSKA (reference sequence). CDR3 nucleotide sequence: TGCAGTGCTGTGGGGACAGGATACAATGAGCAGTTCTTC. Encoded protein: CSAVGTGYNEQFF.